The 7 T cell receptor beta chains below come from one sample, sequenced in a study of cytomegalovirus exposure and HLA in healthy donors. With 60 Vbeta and 13 Jbeta primers, the PCR was carried out. Using immunoSEQ multiplex PCR, the repertoire was profiled, and TCRdb retains in-frame clones only, with some absent. Among around 60,000 clones listed, over 70% were seen once. The sequenced sample consisted of PBMCs. Receptor source: a man over 45 in good health and CMV-seropositive.

The chain is built from TRBV10-3 and TRBJ2-1; 16 nucleotides align to TRBD2. CDR1 is ENHRY, CDR2 SYGVKD, per germline. The CDR3 has 19 amino acids. The V gene end was trimmed by 4 bases and the J gene end by 5 bases; junction bases not matched to a gene: 11. The CDR3 sequence: CAISAQGGLAGGSHNEQFF. As DNA, the CDR3 is TGTGCCATCAGTGCCCAGGGGGGACTAGCGGGGGGGTCCCACAATGAGCAGTTCTTC.

V and J are TRBV7-2 and TRBJ2-7, with 8 nucleotides matching TRBD1. CDR1 and CDR2 from the germline V gene are SGHTA and FQGNSA. The CDR3 runs to 15 residues. Trimming removed 1 base from V and 3 bases from J; junction bases left unmatched: 5. CDR3 residues: CASSLGFTGGYEQYF. The CDR3 region has the DNA TGTGCCAGCAGCTTAGGTTTTACAGGGGGCTACGAGCAGTACTTC. Based on the CDR3 plus reference TRBV7-2 and TRBJ2-7, the full variable domain is GAGVSQSPSNKVTEKGKDVELRCDPISGHTALYWYRQSLGQGLEFLIYFQGNSAPDKSGLPSDRFSAERTGGSVSTLTIQRTQQEDSAVYLCASSLGFTGGYEQYFGPGTRLTVT.

This clone appeared a few times. One junction end does not reproduce the germline sequence, and a read error may be involved. This sequence joins TRBV28 and TRBJ1-2; the D gene is possibly TRBD1 (6 bases). CDR1 is MDHEN and CDR2 is SYDVKM in the germline V gene. The CDR3 has 14 amino acids. The CDR3 spells CASSPRTADYGYSF. CDR3 sequence (DNA): TGTGCCAGCAGTCCTCGGACAGCCGACTATGGCTACTCCTTC.

This clone has more than one count but fewer than ten. The junction and the germline gene differ at one end; a read error may be behind it. The chain employs TRBV28 and TRBJ2-1, with TRBD2 as a possible D gene (5 bases). Per the germline V gene, CDR1 is MDHEN and CDR2 is SYDVKM. The length of the CDR3 is 17 residues. The CDR3 DNA reads as TGCGCCAGCAGTTCGGAGACTATAGAAGGGTATTCCAATGAGCAGTTCTTC. It yields the protein CASSSETIEGYSNEQFF.

The sample holds a few counts of this clone. A far larger clone differs by one base, so this is likely a read error. Other DNA sequences in the same sample also yield this CDR3. The chain carries TRBV4-3 and TRBJ2-1, with D unresolved. Deletions cut 0 bases from V and 4 bases from J, with 16 bases between. Germline V gene sequence: CDR1 LGHNA, CDR2 YSLEER. The CDR3 loop spans 17 amino acids. CDR3 in DNA: TGCGCCAGCAGCCAAGATATCATCGTACTCATATACAATGAGCAGTTCTTC. Translation: CASSQDIIVLIYNEQFF.

Here the CDR3 reads CASSPSSYEQYF. Here the CDR3 DNA reads TGTGCCAGCAGCCCGAGCTCCTACGAGCAGTACTTC. The rearrangement uses TRBV7-2 and TRBJ2-7; no definite D call. V shed 5 bases and J shed 0 bases, with 5 bases lying between them. The germline CDR1 and CDR2 sequences are SGHTA and FQGNSA. CDR3 length equals 12 residues.

The chain carries TRBV27 and TRBJ2-7; D uncertain. The CDR3 is made up of 11 amino acids. CDR1 MNHEY and CDR2 SMNVEV come from the germline V gene (reference sequence). V was pared by 5 bases and J by 4 bases, with 6 bases between. CDR3 region: CASSRGYEQYF. For the CDR3, the DNA is TGTGCCAGCAGTCGAGGTTACGAGCAGTACTTC.